This entry is about one T cell receptor (beta chain). This sample was included in a study of T cells in Graves' hyperthyroidism and ophthalmopathy. CDR1 SEHNR and CDR2 FQNEAQ come from the germline V gene (reference sequence). This CDR3 is 15 amino acids long. V trimming: 7 bases; J trimming: 5 bases; junction bases outside the gene matches: 7. Amplified TCR beta CDR3 regions came from RNA transcripts. RT-PCR in the first round (using the HTBI primer set) targeted the TCR CDR3. Via MiXCR, TCRdb re-called the multiplex PCR reads, giving one row per CDR3 protein. This repertoire shows a few hundred thousand distinct CDR3 sequences, about a sixth found once; its top ten account for approximately 60%.

This chain links TRBV7-9 with TRBJ2-3; 12 nucleotides agree with TRBD2. This receptor was identified in a woman between 55 and 75 years old with Graves' ophthalmopathy. What was sequenced was blood. The DNA of the CDR3 is TGTGCCAGCAACGGCCGACTAGCGGGAGTAGATACGCAGTATTTT. Its protein product is CASNGRLAGVDTQYF.